This TCR beta chain was retrieved from a study of shared clonotypes between healthy human individuals. The wider study: Per-donor plates numbered three CD4 naive, three CD4 memory, two CD8 naive and one CD8 memory.

The germline V and J ends were trimmed by 5 bases and 4 bases, with 17 bases remaining between them. CDR1 SEHNR and CDR2 FQNEAQ come from the germline V gene (reference sequence). CDR3 length: 15 residues. Generated by immunoSEQ multiplex PCR, the TCRdb table keeps only in-frame clones and is missing some. This sample yields hundreds of thousands of clones, of which around 78% are seen a single time; about 1.8% belongs to the top ten. The TCR was taken from a woman aged 25 to 39 in good health. The source material was memory CD4+ T cells sorted from blood. Indicated subset: CD45RA-negative fraction. J is TRBJ1-2 and V is TRBV7-9; D might be TRBD1 (5 bases). The CDR3 sequence is CASSLERGFGYGYTF. The CDR3 region has the DNA TGTGCCAGCAGCCTCGAGCGGGGCTTTGGCTATGGCTACACCTTC.